The 12 T cell receptor beta chains reported below all come from one sample, sequenced in a study of blood T cell repertoires in COVID-19. The assay was immunoSEQ multiplex PCR, and TCRdb's table has in-frame clones only and misses some. The sample consists of almost 70,000 clones, around 88% of them appearing once. What was sequenced was peripheral blood. These receptor sequences come from a woman in her seventies with acute or convalescent COVID-19.

The chain employs TRBV28 and TRBJ1-1, with 10 nucleotides matching TRBD1. The CDR3 length is 14 residues. Germline V gene lookup returns CDR1 MDHEN and CDR2 SYDVKM. Unmatched junction bases numbered 3, after V lost 5 bases and J lost 3 bases. CDR3 nucleotides: TGTGCCAGCAGTCTTGGACAGGGGGACACTGAAGCTTTCTTT. It encodes CASSLGQGDTEAFF.

The chain joins TRBV7-2 to TRBJ1-3; TRBD1 aligns across 8 bases. Trimming cost V 5 bases and J 0 bases; bases outside gene matches: 6. The CDR3 is 16 amino acids. Germline loops: CDR1 SGHTA, CDR2 FQGNSA. DNA for the CDR3: TGTGCCAGCAGCATGGACAGGGCCCTCTCTGGAAACACCATATATTTT. This translates into CASSMDRALSGNTIYF. Combining the CDR3 with reference TRBV7-2 and TRBJ1-3 gives the whole variable domain GAGVSQSPSNKVTEKGKDVELRCDPISGHTALYWYRQSLGQGLEFLIYFQGNSAPDKSGLPSDRFSAERTGGSVSTLTIQRTQQEDSAVYLCASSMDRALSGNTIYFGEGSWLTVV.

The CDR3: CASSAGGGPDTQYF. In DNA, the CDR3 is TGTGCCAGCAGCGCTGGGGGGGGGCCAGATACGCAGTATTTT. The V and J genes are TRBV9 and TRBJ2-3; D perhaps matches TRBD2 (7 bases). The CDR3 covers 14 residues. V dropped 3 bases and J dropped 4 bases, with 12 bases sitting between them. CDR1 is SGDLS and CDR2 is YYNGEE in the germline V gene.

This clone showed up just once. CDR3 protein: CASSLRGLGEKLFF. CDR3 nucleotide sequence: TGTGCCAGCAGCTTACGGGGGTTAGGTGAAAAACTGTTTTTT. The V gene is TRBV5-6, the J gene TRBJ1-4; tentative D call: TRBD1 (5 bases). Germline V gives CDR1 SGHDT, CDR2 YYEEEE. The V gene lost 2 bases and the J gene lost 7 bases, with 12 bases spanning the gap. The CDR3 covers 14 residues.

The V call is TRBV7-8, the J call TRBJ1-5, with 7 nucleotides matching TRBD1. The ends lost 4 bases at V and 7 bases at J; junction bases unmatched: 7. The CDR3 is made up of 14 amino acids. Germline loops: CDR1 SGHVS, CDR2 FQNEAQ. CDR3 in DNA: TGTGCCAGCAGCTACCGACAGGGCACGCAGCCCCAGCATTTT. Translating it yields CASSYRQGTQPQHF. Full variable domain (missing parts from reference TRBV7-8 and TRBJ1-5): GAGVSQSPRYKVAKRGQDVALRCDPISGHVSLFWYQQALGQGPEFLTYFQNEAQLDKSGLPSDRFFAERPEGSVSTLKIQRTQQEDSAVYLCASSYRQGTQPQHFGDGTRLSIL.

The CDR3 spells CASSLGTVNYGYTF. The CDR3 DNA sequence: TGTGCCAGCAGCTTGGGGACTGTTAACTATGGCTACACCTTC. The rearrangement links TRBV5-6 to TRBJ1-2; no firm D call. Trimming pared 0 bases from V and 1 base from J, leaving 7 bases between. CDR1 and CDR2 from the germline V gene are SGHDT and YYEEEE. The CDR3 runs 14 residues.

The J gene is TRBJ2-7, the V gene TRBV29-1, with TRBD1 as a possible D gene (5 bases). Per the germline V gene, CDR1 is SQVTM and CDR2 is ANQGSEA. The V end lost 4 bases, the J end lost 3 bases, and 16 bases lay between the germline ends. The CDR3 has 14 amino acids. The CDR3 reads CSVVPQGRGYEQYF. The CDR3 nucleotides are TGCAGCGTTGTCCCTCAGGGTCGCGGCTACGAGCAGTACTTC.

This clone came up once. The chain has TRBV28 and TRBJ1-5; no reliable D call. Germline V gives CDR1 MDHEN, CDR2 SYDVKM. The CDR3 length is 12 residues. The V end was cut by 3 bases, the J end by 3 bases, with 3 bases between. CDR3 protein: CASSFINQPQHF. DNA of the CDR3: TGTGCCAGCAGTTTTATCAATCAGCCCCAGCATTTT.

The chain couples TRBV19 to TRBJ2-1; D call uncertain. V lost 7 bases, J lost 6 bases, and 19 bases lay in between. The CDR3 spans 15 residues. From germline, CDR1 is LNHDA and CDR2 SQIVND (reference sequence). The CDR3 is CASTPPQANGNEQFF. DNA for the CDR3: TGTGCCAGTACCCCTCCCCAGGCTAACGGCAATGAGCAGTTCTTC.

The chain carries TRBV28 and TRBJ1-4, with 7 bases identical to TRBD1. This CDR3 comprises 16 residues. Germline V gene data show CDR1 as MDHEN and CDR2 as SYDVKM. V lost 7 bases, J lost 0 bases, and 8 bases stayed unmatched. In DNA form, the CDR3 reads TGTGCCAGCACACCGCTTGGGACAGCAACTAATGAAAAACTGTTTTTT. It encodes CASTPLGTATNEKLFF.

The chain links TRBV2 to TRBJ2-1, with 11 bases that match TRBD2. The CDR3 runs to 15 residues. V was clipped by 4 bases and J by 6 bases; unmatched bases: 5. The V gene's germline CDR1 is SNHLY and CDR2 FYNNEI. CDR3 residues: CASSGQLAGANEQFF. In nucleotides, the CDR3 is TGTGCCAGCAGTGGGCAACTAGCGGGGGCCAATGAGCAGTTCTTC.

CDR3 sequence: CASSLGFSTDTQYF. The CDR3 DNA is TGTGCCAGCAGTCTCGGGTTTTCGACAGATACGCAGTATTTT. V and J are TRBV6-2 or TRBV6-3 and TRBJ2-3; D gene ambiguous. Germline loops: CDR1 MNHEY, CDR2 SVGEGT. Deletions cut 5 bases from V and 3 bases from J, with 12 bases between. The CDR3 covers 14 residues.